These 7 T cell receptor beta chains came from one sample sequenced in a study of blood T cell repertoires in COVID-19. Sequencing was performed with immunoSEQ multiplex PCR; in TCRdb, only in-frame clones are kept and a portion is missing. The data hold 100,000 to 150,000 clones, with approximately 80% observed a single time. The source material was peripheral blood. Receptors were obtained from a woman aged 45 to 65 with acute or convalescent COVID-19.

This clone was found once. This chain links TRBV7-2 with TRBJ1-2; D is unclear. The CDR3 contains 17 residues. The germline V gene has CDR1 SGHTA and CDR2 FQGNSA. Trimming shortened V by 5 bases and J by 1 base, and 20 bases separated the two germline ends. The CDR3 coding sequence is TGTGCCAGCAGCCCCCCCGGCCGCGGCGGAGGTAACTATGGCTACACCTTC. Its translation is CASSPPGRGGGNYGYTF.

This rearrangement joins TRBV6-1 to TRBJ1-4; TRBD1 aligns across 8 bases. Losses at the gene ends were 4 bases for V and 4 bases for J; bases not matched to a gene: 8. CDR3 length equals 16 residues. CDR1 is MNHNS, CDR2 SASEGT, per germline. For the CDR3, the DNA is TGTGCCAGCAGTGTTGGACAGGGCTATTTTAATGAAAAACTGTTTTTT. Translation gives CASSVGQGYFNEKLFF.

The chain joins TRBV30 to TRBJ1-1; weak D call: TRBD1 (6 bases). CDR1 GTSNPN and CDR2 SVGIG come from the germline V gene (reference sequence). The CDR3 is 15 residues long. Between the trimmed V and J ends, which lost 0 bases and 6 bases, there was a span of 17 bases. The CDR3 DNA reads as TGTGCCTGGAGTGTACTGAGGGGGAAGGGCTCTGAAGCTTTCTTT. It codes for CAWSVLRGKGSEAFF.

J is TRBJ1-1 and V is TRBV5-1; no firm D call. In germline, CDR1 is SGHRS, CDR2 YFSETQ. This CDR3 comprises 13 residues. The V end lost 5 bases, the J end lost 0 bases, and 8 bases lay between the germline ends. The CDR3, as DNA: TGCGCCAGCAGTCAACAGATGAACACTGAAGCTTTCTTT. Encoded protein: CASSQQMNTEAFF.

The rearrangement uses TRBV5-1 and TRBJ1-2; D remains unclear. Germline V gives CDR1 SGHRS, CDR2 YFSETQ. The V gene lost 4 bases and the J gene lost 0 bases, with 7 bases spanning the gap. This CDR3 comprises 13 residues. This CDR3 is CASSPNSNYGYTF. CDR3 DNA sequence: TGCGCCAGCAGCCCAAATTCTAACTATGGCTACACCTTC.

The CDR3 region has the DNA TGTGCCAGCAGAGGAATCTCAGGGGGCTCGAACACCGGGGAGCTGTTTTTT. Translating gives CASRGISGGSNTGELFF. V and J are TRBV2 and TRBJ2-2, with 8 bases identical to TRBD1. The J segment lost 0 bases and the V segment lost 6 bases, leaving 9 bases of the junction unmatched. CDR3 length: 17 residues. CDR1 and CDR2 (germline): SNHLY, FYNNEI.

CDR3 loop: CASSYGQGVDTQYF. DNA of the CDR3: TGTGCCAGCAGCTACGGACAGGGAGTAGATACGCAGTATTTT. The rearrangement links TRBV5-4 to TRBJ2-3; the match to TRBD1 covers 8 bases. Germline V gives CDR1 SGHNT, CDR2 YYREEE (reference sequence). J lost 5 bases, V lost 3 bases, and 5 bases had no gene match. This CDR3 is built from 14 residues.